Listed here are 29 T cell receptor beta chains from one sample, sequenced in a study of T cells in Graves' hyperthyroidism and ophthalmopathy. From RNA transcripts, TCR beta CDR3 regions were amplified. First-round RT-PCR of the TCR CDR3 relied on the HTBI primer set. TCRdb called the multiplex PCR reads again in MiXCR, with one record for every CDR3 protein. The table shows more than 450,000 distinct CDR3 sequences, with 15% to 20% occurring only once. Sample: blood. These receptors were collected from a man aged 40-55 years with Graves' ophthalmopathy.

This clonotype appeared many times. The chain links TRBV28 to TRBJ1-2; perhaps TRBD1 as D (5 bases). The CDR3 covers 14 residues. Germline CDR1 reads MDHEN; CDR2 reads SYDVKM. V was shortened by 3 bases and J by 8 bases, with 16 bases between the two germline ends. This CDR3 is CASSFGFGGRGYTF. The CDR3 DNA reads TGTGCCAGCAGTTTTGGTTTCGGGGGGAGAGGCTACACCTTC.

The chain recombines TRBV10-3 with TRBJ1-1; no clear D. There are 15 residues in the CDR3. CDR1 ENHRY and CDR2 SYGVKD come from the germline V gene. Trimming cost V 2 bases and J 4 bases, with 14 bases left between them. The CDR3 loop reads CAISEPAGRRTEAFF. The CDR3 DNA is TGTGCCATCAGTGAGCCCGCAGGCCGCCGCACTGAAGCTTTCTTT.

This clonotype was counted at least ten times. The chain employs TRBV6-1 and TRBJ2-2, with 7 bases fitting TRBD1. Germline CDR1 MNHNS, CDR2 SASEGT. V lost 5 bases and J lost 6; bases outside the gene matches: 9. The CDR3 is 15 amino acids. This CDR3 is CASSSPNRGAGELFF. For the CDR3, the DNA is TGTGCCAGCAGTTCACCAAACAGGGGCGCCGGGGAGCTGTTTTTT.

This clonotype was detected only a few times. The genes are TRBV19 and TRBJ2-2; D is unclear. There are 13 residues in the CDR3. V was pared by 5 bases and J by 7 bases, with 11 bases between. From germline, CDR1 is LNHDA and CDR2 SQIVND (reference sequence). Here the CDR3 DNA reads TGTGCCAGTAGTCCCGGGCGTCTCGGGGAGCTGTTTTTT. This gives the protein CASSPGRLGELFF. Complete variable domain (other parts from reference TRBV19 and TRBJ2-2): DGGITQSPKYLFRKEGQNVTLSCEQNLNHDAMYWYRQDPGQGLRLIYYSQIVNDFQKGDIAEGYSVSREKKESFPLTVTSAQKNPTAFYLCASSPGRLGELFFGEGSRLTVL.

This clonotype was detected a few times. The chain has TRBV2 and TRBJ2-6; 7 positions match TRBD1. CDR1 and CDR2 from the germline V gene are SNHLY and FYNNEI. The CDR3 spans 18 residues. Germline trimming cut 1 base from V and 2 bases from J; bases unmatched to any gene: 8. CDR3 loop: CASSEEVTGSPGANVLTF. Written as DNA, the CDR3 is TGTGCCAGCAGTGAAGAGGTGACAGGGAGCCCTGGGGCCAACGTCCTGACTTTC.

The chain links TRBV28 to TRBJ1-5; D call uncertain. Germline CDR1 is MDHEN and CDR2 is SYDVKM. CDR3 length: 14 amino acids. V lost 8 bases and J 5 bases, leaving 16 bases between the germline ends. The CDR3 DNA is TGTGCCAGCGGGATGATGACTGGAGATCAGCCCCAGCATTTT. Translated: CASGMMTGDQPQHF.

V gene TRBV24-1 combines with J gene TRBJ1-2, with TRBD1 matching 7 bases. Trimming took 4 bases from V and 8 from J; bases not matched to a gene: 15. Germline CDR1 reads KGHDR; CDR2 reads SFDVKD. The CDR3 has 16 residues. Here the CDR3 DNA reads TGTGCCACCAGTGACCCTGACAGGGAACATATTTTCGGCTACACCTTC. This sequence encodes CATSDPDREHIFGYTF.

This clonotype has just one count. This chain connects TRBV20-1 to TRBJ2-7; unclear D gene. The V gene's germline CDR1 is DFQATT and CDR2 SNEGSKA (reference sequence). The CDR3 is made up of 14 amino acids. V lost 3 bases to trimming and J lost 2 bases, with 14 bases between them. The DNA for the CDR3 is TGCAGTGCTAGTGCGTTGAGCCGCCCCTACGAGCAGTACTTC. This translates into CSASALSRPYEQYF.

V gene TRBV6-1 combines with J gene TRBJ2-1, with 12 bases aligning to TRBD2. The germline gives CDR1 MNHNS, CDR2 SASEGT. Losses at the gene ends were 6 bases for V and 7 bases for J; bases not matched to a gene: 13. The CDR3 runs 17 residues. The CDR3 spells CASSNHRTSGIRNEQFF. For the CDR3, the DNA is TGTGCCAGCAGCAACCATAGGACTAGCGGGATTAGAAATGAGCAGTTCTTC.

V usage is TRBV10-2 and J usage is TRBJ1-2, with 8 nucleotides matching TRBD1. The V segment lost 4 bases and the J segment 4 bases; nucleotides outside the gene matches: 5. The CDR3 has 14 residues. The V gene's germline CDR1 is WSHSY and CDR2 SAAADI. The CDR3: CASSAIGTGYGYTF. The DNA for the CDR3 is TGCGCCAGCAGTGCTATAGGGACAGGCTATGGCTACACCTTC.

This clonotype was observed at least ten times. The CDR3 DNA is TGTGCCTGGAGCCCGAACTCTGGAAACACCATATATTTT. Its protein product is CAWSPNSGNTIYF. The chain links TRBV30 to TRBJ1-3, with D hard to call. Trimming shortened V by 3 bases and J by 0 bases, and 6 bases separated the two germline ends. Germline CDR1 GTSNPN, CDR2 SVGIG (reference sequence). This CDR3 has 13 residues.

The V call is TRBV9, the J call TRBJ2-1, with unresolved D. The CDR3 is 12 residues long. V was pared by 0 bases and J by 7 bases, with 5 bases between. Germline CDR1 is SGDLS and CDR2 is YYNGEE. The CDR3 DNA is TGTGCCAGCAGCGTAGTTTCTAATGAGCAGTTCTTC. Residues: CASSVVSNEQFF.

This clonotype has a handful of counts. The chain combines TRBV4-1 with TRBJ1-2; the match to TRBD1 covers 9 bases. From germline, CDR1 is MGHRA and CDR2 YSYEKL. Trimming took 3 bases from V and 7 from J; bases not matched to a gene: 12. This CDR3 has 16 residues. The DNA of the CDR3 is TGCGCCAGCAGCCACCCCCATAGTGGACAGGGGAGTGGCTACACCTTC. This encodes CASSHPHSGQGSGYTF.

In this sample, this clonotype turned up many times. The chain joins TRBV6-1 to TRBJ2-1; 8 bases map to TRBD2. There are 15 residues in the CDR3. The J segment lost 0 bases and the V segment lost 4 bases, leaving 2 bases of the junction unmatched. Per germline, CDR1 MNHNS and CDR2 SASEGT. CDR3: CASSASGSSYNEQFF. In nucleotides, the CDR3 is TGTGCCAGCAGTGCAAGCGGGAGCTCCTACAATGAGCAGTTCTTC.

This chain joins TRBV3-1 and TRBJ2-7, with 7 bases aligning to TRBD1. The CDR3 loop spans 16 amino acids. Germline-derived CDR1 and CDR2 are LGHDT and YNNKEL (reference sequence). The V gene end was trimmed by 4 bases and the J gene end by 0 bases; junction bases not matched to a gene: 9. This CDR3 reads CASSPRGQTHSYEQYF. The CDR3 nucleotides are TGTGCCAGCAGCCCCCGGGGACAGACACACTCCTACGAGCAGTACTTC.

CDR3 DNA: TGCAGTGCTACTACCAGGGGGCGGCCAGAGACCCAGTACTTC. It codes for CSATTRGRPETQYF. This chain connects TRBV20-1 to TRBJ2-5, with 8 bases that match TRBD1. Germline CDR1 reads DFQATT; CDR2 reads SNEGSKA (reference sequence). V lost 4 bases and J lost 4; bases outside the gene matches: 8. There are 14 residues in the CDR3.

The gene calls are TRBV18 and TRBJ1-5; TRBD1 might be the D (6 bases). The CDR3 is made up of 14 amino acids. The V gene lost 5 bases and the J gene lost 2 bases, with 10 bases spanning the gap. The germline CDR1 and CDR2 sequences are KGHSH and LQKENI. Here the CDR3 reads CASSAQGGNQPQHF. The CDR3 DNA sequence: TGTGCCAGCTCAGCACAGGGCGGCAATCAGCCCCAGCATTTT.

This clonotype came up many times. This chain links TRBV7-9 with TRBJ2-1; TRBD2 matches 11 bases. CDR1 SEHNR and CDR2 FQNEAQ come from the germline V gene (reference sequence). V was clipped by 4 bases and J by 5 bases; unmatched bases: 4. CDR3 length: 15 amino acids. This CDR3 reads CASSSLAGGDNEQFF. CDR3 DNA sequence: TGTGCCAGCAGCTCGCTAGCGGGGGGAGACAATGAGCAGTTCTTC.

In this sample, this clonotype turned up a few times. The rearrangement joins TRBV20-1 to TRBJ1-4; TRBD1 matches 7 bases. This CDR3 spans 13 amino acids. Germline V gene sequence: CDR1 DFQATT, CDR2 SNEGSKA (reference sequence). The V gene end was trimmed by 6 bases and the J gene end by 8 bases; junction bases not matched to a gene: 9. The CDR3: CSALGGGREKLFF. CDR3 coding DNA: TGCAGTGCGCTAGGGGGCGGGAGAGAAAAACTGTTTTTT.

This clonotype showed up just a few times. V and J are TRBV13 and TRBJ2-3, with 10 bases matching TRBD2. The CDR3 runs 15 residues. V was pared by 6 bases and J by 4 bases, with 7 bases of the junction left unmatched. Germline CDR1 PRHDT, CDR2 FYEKMQ (reference sequence). CDR3 protein: CASSSSGSGADTQYF. The CDR3 nucleotides read TGTGCCAGCAGTTCTAGCGGGAGTGGGGCAGATACGCAGTATTTT.

This clonotype was detected ten times or more. The V gene is TRBV7-2, the J gene TRBJ2-3, with 9 bases that match TRBD2. Germline-derived CDR1 and CDR2 are SGHTA and FQGNSA. The CDR3 length is 17 residues. V gave up 1 base and J gave up 2 bases; unmatched junction bases: 7. CDR3: CASSLESGGWDTDTQYF. Written as DNA, the CDR3 is TGTGCCAGCAGCTTAGAAAGCGGGGGGTGGGACACAGATACGCAGTATTTT.

This clonotype occurred many times. The CDR3 region is CALTLDTSYTDTQYF. The CDR3 DNA is TGTGCCTTAACCTTGGACACCTCCTACACAGATACGCAGTATTTT. The rearrangement uses TRBV30 and TRBJ2-3; tentatively, D is TRBD1 (5 bases). Trimming stripped 7 bases from V and 2 bases from J, with 19 bases between. CDR3 size: 15 residues. CDR1 GTSNPN and CDR2 SVGIG come from the germline V gene (reference sequence).

This clonotype was recorded many times. The genes are TRBV7-8 and TRBJ2-5, with 8 bases identical to TRBD2. Germline V CDR1 and CDR2: SGHVS, FQNEAQ. CDR3 length equals 15 residues. Unmatched junction bases numbered 7, after V lost 5 bases and J lost 2 bases. In DNA form, the CDR3 reads TGTGCCAGCAGCCTACTTAGCGGGATACAAGAGACCCAGTACTTC. It yields the protein CASSLLSGIQETQYF. Full variable domain (outside the CDR3, taken from reference TRBV7-8 and TRBJ2-5): GAGVSQSPRYKVAKRGQDVALRCDPISGHVSLFWYQQALGQGPEFLTYFQNEAQLDKSGLPSDRFFAERPEGSVSTLKIQRTQQEDSAVYLCASSLLSGIQETQYFGPGTRLLVL.

Only a few counts were recorded for this clonotype. V usage is TRBV20-1 and J usage is TRBJ2-3; D uncertain. The germline V gene has CDR1 DFQATT and CDR2 SNEGSKA (reference sequence). Trimming shortened V by 6 bases and J by 2 bases, and 9 bases separated the two germline ends. The CDR3 consists of 12 residues. The CDR3 spells CSAGGYTDTQYF. CDR3 sequence (DNA): TGCAGTGCCGGTGGATACACAGATACGCAGTATTTT.

This sequence joins TRBV6-1 and TRBJ2-5; D uncertain. From germline, CDR1 is MNHNS and CDR2 SASEGT. The V end lost 2 bases, the J end lost 9 bases, and 7 bases lay between the germline ends. This CDR3 region has 11 residues. The CDR3 region is CASSETPAQYF. The CDR3 DNA reads as TGTGCCAGCAGTGAAACCCCGGCCCAGTACTTC.

The chain employs TRBV11-2 and TRBJ2-7, with TRBD2 matching 12 bases. V trimming: 5 bases; J trimming: 3 bases; junction bases outside the gene matches: 5. Germline CDR1 SGHAT, CDR2 FQNNGV. There are 15 residues in the CDR3. CDR3: CASSHGTSGFYEQYF. The CDR3 DNA reads as TGTGCCAGCAGCCATGGGACTAGCGGGTTCTACGAGCAGTACTTC.

This clonotype was seen a handful of times. The rearrangement joins TRBV29-1 to TRBJ1-1; TRBD1 is a possible D gene (5 bases). CDR3 length equals 14 residues. Trimming stripped 6 bases from V and 6 bases from J, with 20 bases between. Looked up from germline, CDR1 is SQVTM and CDR2 is ANQGSEA. DNA for the CDR3: TGCAGCGTCCCCGAGGTAGGGGCGACAGCTGAAGCTTTCTTT. Amino acid sequence: CSVPEVGATAEAFF.

J is TRBJ2-3 and V is TRBV6-2 or TRBV6-3; D is ambiguous. The CDR3 has 15 amino acids. Per germline, CDR1 MNHEY and CDR2 SVGEGT. V was pared by 2 bases and J by 4 bases, with 13 bases between. The CDR3 nucleotides read TGTGCCAGCAGTTACGCCGGACCTTACGCAGATACGCAGTATTTT. It encodes CASSYAGPYADTQYF.

This chain connects TRBV29-1 to TRBJ2-1; tentative D call: TRBD2 (6 bases). With 1 base removed from V and 8 bases from J, the gap between germline ends came to 18 bases. The germline gives CDR1 SQVTM, CDR2 ANQGSEA. The length of the CDR3 is 15 residues. The CDR3 protein is CSVEGGGRRVDEQFF. CDR3 nucleotide sequence: TGCAGCGTTGAAGGGGGAGGCAGGAGGGTCGATGAGCAGTTCTTC.